These T cell receptor beta chains were read from a single sample in a study of vaccination and CD4 T cells after COVID-19. Their antigens remain unidentified. One entry per CDR3 protein, called by TCRdb with MiXCR from the PCR reads. The profile covers more than 13,000 distinct CDR3 sequences, with over 60% appearing a single time and about 7% taken by the ten largest. The material sequenced was CD4+ T cells from blood, cultured in vitro. The receptors derive from a human donor who had recovered from COVID-19. The CDR3 runs from the conserved cysteine through the conserved F or W.

j_gene: TRBJ2-7
v_gene: TRBV30
CDR3aa: CAWSPDGKAYEQYF

j_gene: TRBJ2-1
v_gene: TRBV7-8
CDR3aa: CASRKTGTRNNEQFF

j_gene: TRBJ1-1
v_gene: TRBV28
CDR3aa: CASSLITENTEAFF

j_gene: TRBJ2-7
v_gene: TRBV20-1
CDR3aa: CSAPDSGYTYEQYF

j_gene: TRBJ2-3
v_gene: TRBV7-3
CDR3aa: CASSSGLVLTDTQYF

j_gene: TRBJ1-2
v_gene: TRBV7-2
CDR3aa: CASLYSIGSGYGYTF

j_gene: TRBJ2-3
v_gene: TRBV20-1
CDR3aa: CSAIPTSGRQDTQYF

j_gene: TRBJ2-7
v_gene: TRBV15
CDR3aa: CATSRERGGTYEQYF

j_gene: TRBJ1-1
v_gene: TRBV6-5
CDR3aa: CASSYSIIGGGQGNTEAFF

j_gene: TRBJ1-2
v_gene: TRBV20-1
CDR3aa: CSANFLGNYGYTF

j_gene: TRBJ2-2
v_gene: TRBV15
CDR3aa: CATSTGTSGTGELFF

j_gene: TRBJ1-5
v_gene: TRBV12-3/TRBV12-4
CDR3aa: CASSLASGSNQPQHF

j_gene: TRBJ1-2
v_gene: TRBV19
CDR3aa: CASTYVMAGAALHGYTF

j_gene: TRBJ2-1
v_gene: TRBV20-1
CDR3aa: CSALGLAGGPGVYNEQFF

j_gene: TRBJ1-3
v_gene: TRBV20-1
CDR3aa: CSAYRGGNTIYF

j_gene: TRBJ1-5
v_gene: TRBV27
CDR3aa: CASSRQGGQPQHF

j_gene: TRBJ1-5
v_gene: TRBV19
CDR3aa: CASSSTGVRSNQPQHF

j_gene: TRBJ2-5
v_gene: TRBV7-9
CDR3aa: CASSLEGAPETQYF

j_gene: TRBJ2-3
v_gene: TRBV15
CDR3aa: CATSGRDTQYF

j_gene: TRBJ1-4
v_gene: TRBV2
CDR3aa: CASSEAGQGREKLFF

j_gene: TRBJ2-5
v_gene: TRBV11-3
CDR3aa: CASSSPFYGVQETQYF

j_gene: TRBJ1-5
v_gene: TRBV7-7
CDR3aa: CASSLDTSQPQHF

j_gene: TRBJ2-1
v_gene: TRBV20-1
CDR3aa: CSARATSGGTSYNEQFF

j_gene: TRBJ1-2
v_gene: TRBV19
CDR3aa: CASSIGVGQGGYTF

j_gene: TRBJ1-1
v_gene: TRBV10-1
CDR3aa: CASSLTGIGTAFF

j_gene: TRBJ2-4
v_gene: TRBV6-2/TRBV6-3
CDR3aa: CASSTPAVWGENIQYF

j_gene: TRBJ2-5
v_gene: TRBV28
CDR3aa: CASSSRGLAGEETQYF

j_gene: TRBJ1-4
v_gene: TRBV24-1
CDR3aa: CATSQPGQGEEKLFF

j_gene: TRBJ2-6
v_gene: TRBV2
CDR3aa: CASEGSLIISGANVLTF

j_gene: TRBJ2-1
v_gene: TRBV4-1
CDR3aa: CASSQLWGRASYNEQFF

j_gene: TRBJ1-5
v_gene: TRBV20-1
CDR3aa: CSAIGAHNQPQHF

j_gene: TRBJ1-6
v_gene: TRBV11-2
CDR3aa: CASSFLRAFNSPLHF

j_gene: TRBJ2-5
v_gene: TRBV27
CDR3aa: CASGTLQRQETQYF

j_gene: TRBJ1-2
v_gene: TRBV30
CDR3aa: CAWSSGAGYTF

j_gene: TRBJ1-1
v_gene: TRBV28
CDR3aa: CASSPTRGAGTEAFF

j_gene: TRBJ1-1
v_gene: TRBV24-1
CDR3aa: CATSDADRETFF

j_gene: TRBJ2-2
v_gene: TRBV10-3
CDR3aa: CAIKEQGVGTGELFF

j_gene: TRBJ2-1
v_gene: TRBV6-2/TRBV6-3
CDR3aa: CASSYSRDPYNEQFF

j_gene: TRBJ1-6
v_gene: TRBV12-3/TRBV12-4
CDR3aa: CASSAPDRGQRAYNSPLHF

j_gene: TRBJ2-7
v_gene: TRBV15
CDR3aa: CATSRAGGTYEQYF

j_gene: TRBJ2-3
v_gene: TRBV27
CDR3aa: CASSSWTGEGDTQYF

j_gene: TRBJ1-1
v_gene: TRBV7-2
CDR3aa: CASSFGQPLDTEAFF